The 15 T cell receptor beta chains below come from one sample, sequenced in a study of liver allograft versus peripheral blood T cells. Study-wide background: Liver transplant recipients had T cell receptor repertoires compared between transplanted liver and peripheral blood.

TCRdb reanalysed the reads using MiXCR and keeps one entry per CDR3 protein. Seen here are 6,500 to 9,500 distinct CDR3 sequences, roughly 20% observed once, and the top ten hold roughly 4.4%. The receptors shown here come from a human patient who had a liver transplant. The graft donor may have given rise to some T cells.

This clonotype turned up a few times. This chain uses TRBV19 with TRBJ1-5; perhaps TRBD1 as D (6 bases). CDR1 and CDR2 from the germline V gene are LNHDA and SQIVND (reference sequence). CDR3 size: 19 residues. V lost 5 bases, J lost 0 bases, and 23 bases lay in between. In DNA form, the CDR3 reads TGTGCCAGTAGTTCGAACAGGGCGTTAGTCCCGCATAGCAATCAGCCCCAGCATTTT. Translating it yields CASSSNRALVPHSNQPQHF.

In its sample, this clonotype was seen a few times. The rearrangement links TRBV5-1 to TRBJ2-1, with 9 positions matching TRBD1. With V trimmed by 1 base and J by 7 bases, 3 bases remained unmatched. The CDR3 covers 14 residues. In germline, CDR1 is SGHRS, CDR2 YFSETQ. CDR3 DNA: TGCGCCAGCAGCTTGACAGGGGGCTTAAATGAGCAGTTCTTC. Amino acid sequence: CASSLTGGLNEQFF.

This chain joins TRBV3-1 and TRBJ2-5; weak D call: TRBD2 (7 bases). CDR3 size: 15 residues. The germline gives CDR1 LGHDT, CDR2 YNNKEL (reference sequence). V dropped 0 bases and J dropped 5 bases, with 13 bases sitting between them. This CDR3 is CASSQERGGWETQYF. The CDR3 DNA sequence: TGTGCCAGCAGCCAAGAAAGGGGGGGCTGGGAGACCCAGTACTTC.

Many counts were recorded for this clonotype. This chain joins TRBV7-9 and TRBJ2-5; possibly TRBD1 for D (5 bases). The CDR3 spans 13 residues. V was cut by 3 bases and J by 5 bases, with 10 bases left in between. Germline values: CDR1 SEHNR, CDR2 FQNEAQ (reference sequence). This CDR3 is CASSLSRGETQYF. The DNA of the CDR3 is TGTGCCAGCAGCTTGTCTAGGGGTGAGACCCAGTACTTC.

CDR3 in DNA: TGCAGTGCTCCGGGGCAGGGGAGGGAGACCCAGTACTTC. As protein: CSAPGQGRETQYF. The chain uses TRBV20-1 and TRBJ2-5; D is perhaps TRBD1 or TRBD2 (6 bases each). Trimming removed 5 bases at V and 5 bases at J, with 15 bases between. The CDR3 extends over 13 amino acids. The germline V gene has CDR1 DFQATT and CDR2 SNEGSKA (reference sequence).

The chain links TRBV20-1 to TRBJ1-1; no reliable D call. Trimming took 1 base from V and 5 from J, leaving 8 bases between them. Germline V gene sequence: CDR1 DFQATT, CDR2 SNEGSKA (reference sequence). The CDR3 is 12 residues long. The CDR3 nucleotides read TGCAGTGCTAGAGTACAGCTAACTGAAGCTTTCTTT. Its protein product is CSARVQLTEAFF.

This clonotype was observed at least ten times. The J gene is TRBJ2-1, the V gene TRBV9, with TRBD2 matching over 9 bases. Trimming removed 1 base from V and 4 bases from J; junction bases left unmatched: 6. Germline lookup yields CDR1 SGDLS and CDR2 YYNGEE. The CDR3 is 16 amino acids. The CDR3 DNA sequence: TGTGCCAGCAGCGTAAGGGCTAGCGGGATATACAATGAGCAGTTCTTC. This sequence encodes CASSVRASGIYNEQFF.

The V gene is TRBV25-1, the J gene TRBJ2-1, with 7 nucleotides matching TRBD1. J was trimmed by 6 bases and V by 0 bases; bases with no gene match: 5. The CDR3 is 15 residues long. Germline-derived CDR1 and CDR2 are MGHDK and SYGVNS. The CDR3 protein is CASSEYAGGGNEQFF. In nucleotides, the CDR3 is TGTGCCAGCAGTGAATATGCAGGGGGTGGCAATGAGCAGTTCTTC.

At least ten counts were recorded for this clonotype. V gene TRBV30 combines with J gene TRBJ2-3, with D possibly being TRBD2 (5 bases). The CDR3 contains 15 residues. The germline CDR1 and CDR2 sequences are GTSNPN and SVGIG (reference sequence). Trimming pared 0 bases from V and 4 bases from J, leaving 14 bases between. CDR3 in amino acids: CAWSVLLGEADTQYF. The CDR3 nucleotides read TGTGCCTGGAGTGTCTTGTTGGGAGAAGCAGATACGCAGTATTTT.

This clonotype has at least ten counts. The CDR3, as DNA: TGTGCCAGCAGTTTCAGGCAGGGGAATGGCTACACCTTC. This encodes CASSFRQGNGYTF. This rearrangement joins TRBV27 to TRBJ1-2, with D maybe TRBD1 (6 bases). The CDR3 spans 13 residues. V dropped 3 bases and J dropped 6 bases, with 11 bases sitting between them. The germline gives CDR1 MNHEY, CDR2 SMNVEV (reference sequence).

The gene calls are TRBV28 and TRBJ2-5; 9 positions agree with TRBD1. This CDR3 is built from 15 residues. Germline CDR1 and CDR2: MDHEN and SYDVKM. V lost 5 bases, J lost 5 bases, and 9 bases stayed unmatched. This CDR3 reads CASSNRQGGGETQYF. The DNA for the CDR3 is TGTGCCAGCAGTAACAGACAGGGGGGGGGGGAGACCCAGTACTTC.

The chain combines TRBV4-1 with TRBJ1-5; D uncertain. The length of the CDR3 is 14 residues. CDR1 is MGHRA and CDR2 is YSYEKL in the germline V gene. Deletions cut 0 bases from V and 6 bases from J, with 9 bases between. CDR3 region: CASSQERKGQPQHF. The CDR3 DNA follows: TGCGCCAGCAGCCAAGAAAGAAAGGGTCAGCCCCAGCATTTT.

This clonotype was recorded many times. The V and J genes are TRBV7-9 and TRBJ2-5; D gene uncertain. Germline V lookup: CDR1 SEHNR, CDR2 FQNEAQ (reference sequence). CDR3 size: 15 residues. V was pared by 5 bases and J by 1 base, with 14 bases between. CDR3 loop: CASSLNQAIQETQYF. The CDR3 nucleotides read TGTGCCAGCAGCCTTAACCAGGCTATCCAAGAGACCCAGTACTTC.

This clonotype qualifies as medium-sized. The genes are TRBV7-2 and TRBJ1-2; D might be TRBD1 (5 bases). The V and J ends lost 5 bases and 5 bases respectively, with 15 bases between them. Germline V gene data show CDR1 as SGHTA and CDR2 as FQGNSA. CDR3 length: 14 residues. CDR3 coding DNA: TGTGCCAGCAGCCTTCGGGACGAGGGATATGGCTACACCTTC. Translation gives CASSLRDEGYGYTF.

By share of the sample, this clonotype is medium-sized. V is TRBV6-1 and J is TRBJ2-7; possible D gene TRBD1, 5 bases. V dropped 1 base and J dropped 6 bases, with 16 bases sitting between them. The germline CDR1 and CDR2 sequences are MNHNS and SASEGT. This CDR3 is 15 amino acids long. This CDR3 is CASSEGMGPLGEQYF. CDR3 coding DNA: TGTGCCAGCAGTGAAGGGATGGGGCCGTTAGGCGAGCAGTACTTC.